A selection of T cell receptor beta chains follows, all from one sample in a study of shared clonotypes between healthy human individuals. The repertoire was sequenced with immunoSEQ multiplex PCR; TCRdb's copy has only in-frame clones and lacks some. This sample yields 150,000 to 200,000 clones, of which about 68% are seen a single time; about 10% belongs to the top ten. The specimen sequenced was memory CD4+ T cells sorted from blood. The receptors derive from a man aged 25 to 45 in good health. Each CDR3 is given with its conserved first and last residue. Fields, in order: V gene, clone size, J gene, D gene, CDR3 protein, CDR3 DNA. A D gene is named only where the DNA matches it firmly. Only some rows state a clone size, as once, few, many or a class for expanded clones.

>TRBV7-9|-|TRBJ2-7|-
CASSLVGWGSSNYEQYF
TGTGCCAGCAGCTTAGTCGGCTGGGGCAGTTCCAACTACGAGCAGTACTTC
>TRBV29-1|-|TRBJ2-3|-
CSVGFGGTTDTQYF
TGCAGCGTTGGGTTCGGCGGGACCACAGATACGCAGTATTTT
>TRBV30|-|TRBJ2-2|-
CAWSVPRGSNTGELFF
TGTGCCTGGAGTGTACCGAGGGGATCGAACACCGGGGAGCTGTTTTTT
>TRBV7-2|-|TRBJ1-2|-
CASSLGPNYGYTF
TGTGCCAGCAGCTTAGGGCCTAACTATGGCTACACCTTC
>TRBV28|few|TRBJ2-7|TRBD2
CASSFPVGSGSAYEQYF
TGTGCCAGCAGTTTCCCCGTTGGTAGCGGGAGCGCTTACGAGCAGTACTTC
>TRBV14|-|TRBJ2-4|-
CASSQEDPTGEVIAKNIQYF
TGTGCCAGCAGCCAAGAAGACCCGACCGGGGAAGTTATAGCCAAAAACATTCAGTACTTC
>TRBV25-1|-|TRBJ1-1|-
CASSEWVGGSMNTEAFF
TGTGCCAGCAGTGAATGGGTCGGGGGTTCCATGAACACTGAAGCTTTCTTT
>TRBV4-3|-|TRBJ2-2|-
CASSQAGEAGELFF
TGCGCCAGCAGCCAAGCAGGGGAGGCCGGGGAGCTGTTTTTT
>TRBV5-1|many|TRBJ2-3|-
CASSLAYTDTQYF
TGCGCCAGCAGCTTGGCCTACACAGATACGCAGTATTTT
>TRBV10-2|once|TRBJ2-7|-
CASSIRLGGYEQYF
TGCGCCAGCAGCATAAGACTAGGGGGCTACGAGCAGTACTTC
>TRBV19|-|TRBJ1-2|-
CATPDGGSYGYTF
TGTGCCACGCCGGACGGGGGCAGCTATGGCTACACCTTC
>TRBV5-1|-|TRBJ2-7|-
CASSWDPYVLYEQYF
TGCGCCAGCAGCTGGGACCCCTACGTGTTGTACGAGCAGTACTTC
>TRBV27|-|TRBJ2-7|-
CASSLLYSEIQYF
TGTGCCAGCAGTTTACTTTACAGCGAGATTCAGTACTTC
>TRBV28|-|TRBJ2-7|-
CASSGGPAVEQYF
TGTGCCAGCAGTGGGGGACCGGCGGTAGAGCAGTACTTC
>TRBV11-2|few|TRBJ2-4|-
CASSLGTVNIQYF
TGTGCCAGCAGCTTAGGGACTGTAAACATTCAGTACTTC
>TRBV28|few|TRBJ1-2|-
CASSPGGGFGGYTF
TGTGCCAGCAGCCCGGGGGGGGGCTTCGGTGGCTACACCTTC
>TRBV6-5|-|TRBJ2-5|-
CASSWTSQETQYF
TGTGCCAGCAGTTGGACCAGCCAAGAGACCCAGTACTTC
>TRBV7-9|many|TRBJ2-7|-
CASSSETNRDEQYF
TGTGCCAGCAGCTCTGAGACTAACCGAGACGAGCAGTACTTC
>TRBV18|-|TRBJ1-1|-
CASSLGGQGYTEAFF
TGTGCCAGCTCACTTGGTGGGCAGGGGTACACTGAAGCTTTCTTT
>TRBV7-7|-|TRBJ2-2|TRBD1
CASSPDRGYSGELFF
TGTGCCAGCAGCCCCGACAGGGGATACTCCGGGGAGCTGTTTTTT
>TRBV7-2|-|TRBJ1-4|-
CASSLQSATNEKLFF
TGTGCCAGCAGCTTACAGAGTGCAACTAATGAAAAACTGTTTTTT
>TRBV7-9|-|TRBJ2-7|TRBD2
CASSFTSGSGEQYF
TGTGCCAGCAGCTTTACCAGCGGGAGTGGGGAGCAGTACTTC
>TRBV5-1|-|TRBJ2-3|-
CASSGQGDTDTQYF
TGCGCCAGCAGCGGTCAGGGTGACACAGATACGCAGTATTTT
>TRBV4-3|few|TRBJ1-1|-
CASSQDLRQGNTFF
TGCGCCAGCAGCCAAGATTTGAGGCAGGGTAACACTTTCTTT